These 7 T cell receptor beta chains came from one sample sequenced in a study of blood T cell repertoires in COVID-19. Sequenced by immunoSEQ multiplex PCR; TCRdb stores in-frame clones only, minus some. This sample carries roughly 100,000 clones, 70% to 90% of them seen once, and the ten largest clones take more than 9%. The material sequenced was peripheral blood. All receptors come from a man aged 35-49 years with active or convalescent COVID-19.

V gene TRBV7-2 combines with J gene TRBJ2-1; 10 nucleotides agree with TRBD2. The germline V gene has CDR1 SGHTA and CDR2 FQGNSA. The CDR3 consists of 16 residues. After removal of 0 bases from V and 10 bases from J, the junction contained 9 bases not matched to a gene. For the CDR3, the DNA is TGTGCCAGCAGCTTAGCCCAGCGGGGGGGCGGGCAGGAGCAGTTCTTC. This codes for CASSLAQRGGGQEQFF. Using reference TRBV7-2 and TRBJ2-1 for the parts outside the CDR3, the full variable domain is GAGVSQSPSNKVTEKGKDVELRCDPISGHTALYWYRQSLGQGLEFLIYFQGNSAPDKSGLPSDRFSAERTGGSVSTLTIQRTQQEDSAVYLCASSLAQRGGGQEQFFGPGTRLTVL.

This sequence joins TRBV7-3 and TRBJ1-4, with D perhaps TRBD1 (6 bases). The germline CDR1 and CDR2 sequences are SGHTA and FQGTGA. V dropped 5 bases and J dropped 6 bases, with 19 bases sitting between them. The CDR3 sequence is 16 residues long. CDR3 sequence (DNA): TGTGCCAGCAGCCCTATTTCGACAGGTACCTATGAAAAACTGTTTTTT. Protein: CASSPISTGTYEKLFF.

CDR3 loop: CASSSLTAAGNTIYF. In DNA form, the CDR3 reads TGTGCCAGCAGCTCCTTGACAGCTGCGGGAAACACCATATATTTT. This chain connects TRBV5-6 to TRBJ1-3, with a possible D match to TRBD1 (5 bases). This CDR3 has 15 residues. Germline CDR1 reads SGHDT; CDR2 reads YYEEEE. V was cut by 3 bases and J by 4 bases, with 14 bases left in between.

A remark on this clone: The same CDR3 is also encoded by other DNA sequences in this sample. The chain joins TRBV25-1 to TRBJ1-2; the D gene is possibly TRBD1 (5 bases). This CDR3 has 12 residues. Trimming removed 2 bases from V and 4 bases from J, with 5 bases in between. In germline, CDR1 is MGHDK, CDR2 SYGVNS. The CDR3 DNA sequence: TGTGCCAGCAGTGAACAGGGCTATGGCTACACCTTC. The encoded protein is CASSEQGYGYTF.

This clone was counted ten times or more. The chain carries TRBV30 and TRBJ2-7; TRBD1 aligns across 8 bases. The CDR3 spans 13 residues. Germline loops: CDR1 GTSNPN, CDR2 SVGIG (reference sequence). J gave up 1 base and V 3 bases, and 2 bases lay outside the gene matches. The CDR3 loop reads CAWSRGHSYEQYF. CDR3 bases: TGTGCCTGGAGCAGGGGGCATTCCTACGAGCAGTACTTC.

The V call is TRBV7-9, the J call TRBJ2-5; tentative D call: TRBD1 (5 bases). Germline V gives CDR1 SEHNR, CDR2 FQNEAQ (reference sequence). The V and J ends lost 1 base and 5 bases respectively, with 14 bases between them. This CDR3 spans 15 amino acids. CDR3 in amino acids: CASSLGGTGGETQYF. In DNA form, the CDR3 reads TGTGCCAGCAGCTTAGGGGGCACAGGTGGGGAGACCCAGTACTTC.

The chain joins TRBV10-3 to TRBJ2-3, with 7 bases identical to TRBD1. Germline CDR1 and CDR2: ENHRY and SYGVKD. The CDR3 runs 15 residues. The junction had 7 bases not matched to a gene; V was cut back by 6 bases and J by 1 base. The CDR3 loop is CAISQQGMGTDTQYF. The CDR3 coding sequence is TGTGCCATCAGCCAACAGGGGATGGGCACAGATACGCAGTATTTT.